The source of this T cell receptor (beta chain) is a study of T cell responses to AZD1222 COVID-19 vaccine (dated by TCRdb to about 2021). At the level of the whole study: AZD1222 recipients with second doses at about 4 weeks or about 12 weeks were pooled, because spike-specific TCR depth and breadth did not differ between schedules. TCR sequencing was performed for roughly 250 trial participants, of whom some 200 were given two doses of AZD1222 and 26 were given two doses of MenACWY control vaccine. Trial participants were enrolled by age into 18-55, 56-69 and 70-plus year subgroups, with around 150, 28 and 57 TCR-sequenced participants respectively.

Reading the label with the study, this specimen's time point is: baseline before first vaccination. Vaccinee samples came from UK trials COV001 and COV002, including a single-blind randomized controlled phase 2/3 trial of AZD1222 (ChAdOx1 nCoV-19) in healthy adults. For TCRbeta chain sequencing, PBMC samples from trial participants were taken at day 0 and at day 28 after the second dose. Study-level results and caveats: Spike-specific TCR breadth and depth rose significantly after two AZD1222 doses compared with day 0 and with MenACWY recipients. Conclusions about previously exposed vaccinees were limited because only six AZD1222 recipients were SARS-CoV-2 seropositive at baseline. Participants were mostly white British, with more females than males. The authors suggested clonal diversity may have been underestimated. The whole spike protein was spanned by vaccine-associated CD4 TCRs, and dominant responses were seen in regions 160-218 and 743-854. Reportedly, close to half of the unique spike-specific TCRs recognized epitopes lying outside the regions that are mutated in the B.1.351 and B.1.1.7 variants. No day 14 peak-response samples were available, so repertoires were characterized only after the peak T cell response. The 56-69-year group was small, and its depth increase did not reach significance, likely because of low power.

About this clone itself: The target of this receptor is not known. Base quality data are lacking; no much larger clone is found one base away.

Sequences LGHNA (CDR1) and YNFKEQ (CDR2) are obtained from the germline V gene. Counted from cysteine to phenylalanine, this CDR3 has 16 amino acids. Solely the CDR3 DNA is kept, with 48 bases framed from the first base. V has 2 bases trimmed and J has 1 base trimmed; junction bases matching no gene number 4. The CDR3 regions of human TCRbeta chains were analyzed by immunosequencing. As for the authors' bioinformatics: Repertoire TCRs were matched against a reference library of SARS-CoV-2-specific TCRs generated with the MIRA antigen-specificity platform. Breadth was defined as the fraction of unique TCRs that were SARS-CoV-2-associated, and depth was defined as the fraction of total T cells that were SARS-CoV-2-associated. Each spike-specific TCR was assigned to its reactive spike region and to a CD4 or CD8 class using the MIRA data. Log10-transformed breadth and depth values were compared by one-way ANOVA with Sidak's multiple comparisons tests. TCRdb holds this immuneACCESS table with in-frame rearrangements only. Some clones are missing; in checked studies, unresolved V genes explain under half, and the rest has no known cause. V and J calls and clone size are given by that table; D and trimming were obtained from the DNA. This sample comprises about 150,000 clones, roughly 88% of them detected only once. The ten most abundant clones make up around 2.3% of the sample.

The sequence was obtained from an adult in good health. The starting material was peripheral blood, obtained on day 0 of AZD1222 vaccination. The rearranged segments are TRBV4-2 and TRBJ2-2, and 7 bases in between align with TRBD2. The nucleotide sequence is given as TGTGCCAGCAGCCAACCTAGCGGAGTGAACACCGGGGAGCTGTTTTTT. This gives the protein CASSQPSGVNTGELFF.